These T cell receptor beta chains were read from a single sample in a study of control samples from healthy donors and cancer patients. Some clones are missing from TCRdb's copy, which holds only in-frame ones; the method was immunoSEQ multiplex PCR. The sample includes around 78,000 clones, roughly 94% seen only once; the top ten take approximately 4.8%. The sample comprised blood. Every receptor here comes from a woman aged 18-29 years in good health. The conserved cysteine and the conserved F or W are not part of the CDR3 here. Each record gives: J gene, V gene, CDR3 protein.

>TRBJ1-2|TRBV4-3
ASSQLRGGYGYT
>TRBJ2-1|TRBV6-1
ASSDVDGGVDEQF
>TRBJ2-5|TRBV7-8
ASSLVSAALQETQY
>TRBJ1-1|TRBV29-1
SEGVHTEAF
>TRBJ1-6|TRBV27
ASSPRQGAGNSPLH
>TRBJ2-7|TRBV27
ASSFSSEYEQY
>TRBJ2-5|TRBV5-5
ASSLPPGVPETQY
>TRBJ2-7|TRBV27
ASSKYEQY
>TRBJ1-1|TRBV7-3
ASSLSGWGTVVTEAF
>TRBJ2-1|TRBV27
ASSLRGGYDEQF
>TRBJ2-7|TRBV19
ASTPADRSSYEQY
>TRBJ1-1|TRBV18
ASSPDRATEAF
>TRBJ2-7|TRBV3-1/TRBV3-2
ASSQAYEQY
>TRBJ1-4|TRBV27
ASRPGTGVGKLF
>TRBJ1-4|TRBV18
ASSPDGGATNEKLF
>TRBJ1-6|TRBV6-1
ASSEISQRH
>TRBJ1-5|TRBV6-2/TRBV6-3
ASSYLRPQSPGHQPQH
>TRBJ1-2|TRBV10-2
ASLAGSDRSYGYT
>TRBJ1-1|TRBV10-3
AIGGDSRPNTEAF
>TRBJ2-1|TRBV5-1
ASSLSPGGPDEQF
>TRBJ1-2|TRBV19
ASSTTRSDGYT
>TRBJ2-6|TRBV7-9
ASSPNSGANVLT
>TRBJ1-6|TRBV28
ASRGTGLYNSPLH
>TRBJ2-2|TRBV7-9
ASSLGITGELF
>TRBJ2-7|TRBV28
ANTNPGRSSYEQY
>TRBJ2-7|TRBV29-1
SVGGAGARFEQY
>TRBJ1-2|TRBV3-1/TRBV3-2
ASSQDRTGVVGYT
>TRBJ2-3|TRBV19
ASSQRGDTQY
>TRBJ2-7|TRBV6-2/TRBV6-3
ASSRTGTYEQY
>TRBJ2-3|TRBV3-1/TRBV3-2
ASSQAFTFTDTQY
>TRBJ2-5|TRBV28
ASTAPKAPLRRETQY
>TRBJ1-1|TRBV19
ASSTTANTEAF
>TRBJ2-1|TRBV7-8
ASSLSLNEQF
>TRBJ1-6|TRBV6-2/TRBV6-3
ASSYSIVARARDSPLH
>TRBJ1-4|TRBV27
ASSLEGLSNEKLF
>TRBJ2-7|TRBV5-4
ASREGQASYEQY
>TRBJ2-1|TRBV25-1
ASGRTHLF